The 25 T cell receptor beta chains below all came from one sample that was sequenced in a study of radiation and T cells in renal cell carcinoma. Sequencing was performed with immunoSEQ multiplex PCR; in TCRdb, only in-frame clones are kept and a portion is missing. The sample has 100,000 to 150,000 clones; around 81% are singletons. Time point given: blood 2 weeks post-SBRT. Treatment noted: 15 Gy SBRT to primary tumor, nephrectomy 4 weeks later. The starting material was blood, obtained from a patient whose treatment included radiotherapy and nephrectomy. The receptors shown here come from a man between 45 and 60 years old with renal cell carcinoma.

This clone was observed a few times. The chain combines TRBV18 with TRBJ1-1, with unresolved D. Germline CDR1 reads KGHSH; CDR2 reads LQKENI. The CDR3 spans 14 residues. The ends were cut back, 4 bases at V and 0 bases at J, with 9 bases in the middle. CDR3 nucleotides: TGTGCCAGCTCACATCCAGAGCTGAACACTGAAGCTTTCTTT. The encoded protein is CASSHPELNTEAFF. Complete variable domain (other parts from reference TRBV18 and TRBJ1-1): NAGVMQNPRHLVRRRGQEARLRCSPMKGHSHVYWYRQLPEEGLKFMVYLQKENIIDESGMPKERFSAEFPKEGPSILRIQQVVRGDSAAYFCASSHPELNTEAFFGQGTRLTVV.

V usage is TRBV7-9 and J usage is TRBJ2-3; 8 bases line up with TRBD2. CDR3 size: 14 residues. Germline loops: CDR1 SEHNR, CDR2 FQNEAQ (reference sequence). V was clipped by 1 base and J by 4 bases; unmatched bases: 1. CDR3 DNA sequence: TGTGCCAGCAGCTTAGACGGGGGGGCAGATACGCAGTATTTT. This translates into CASSLDGGADTQYF.

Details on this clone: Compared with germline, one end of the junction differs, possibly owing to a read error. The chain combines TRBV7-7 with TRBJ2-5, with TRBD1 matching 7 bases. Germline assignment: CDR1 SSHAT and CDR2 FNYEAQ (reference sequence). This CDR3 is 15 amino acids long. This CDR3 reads CASSQGPGGQETQYF. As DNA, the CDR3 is TGTGCTAGCAGCCAAGGGCCAGGGGGCCAAGAGACCCAGTACTTC.

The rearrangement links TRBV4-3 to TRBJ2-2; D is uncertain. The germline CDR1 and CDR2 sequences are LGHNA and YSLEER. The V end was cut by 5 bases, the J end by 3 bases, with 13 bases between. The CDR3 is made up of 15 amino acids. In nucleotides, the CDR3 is TGCGCCAGCAGCTCTCGGGCCCTTGACACCGGGGAGCTGTTTTTT. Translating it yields CASSSRALDTGELFF.

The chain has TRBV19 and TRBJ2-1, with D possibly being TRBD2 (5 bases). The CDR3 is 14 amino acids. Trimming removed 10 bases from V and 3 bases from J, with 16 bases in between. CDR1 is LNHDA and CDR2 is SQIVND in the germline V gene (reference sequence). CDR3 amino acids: CATQDFRGYNEQFF. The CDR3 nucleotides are TGTGCCACCCAAGATTTCCGGGGCTACAATGAGCAGTTCTTC.

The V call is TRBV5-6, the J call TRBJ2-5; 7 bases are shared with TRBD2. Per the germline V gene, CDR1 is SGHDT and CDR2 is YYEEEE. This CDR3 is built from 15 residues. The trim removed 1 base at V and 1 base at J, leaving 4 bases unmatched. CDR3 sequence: CASSLFGRPQETQYF. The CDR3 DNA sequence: TGTGCCAGCAGCTTGTTCGGGAGGCCCCAAGAGACCCAGTACTTC.

CDR3 in amino acids: CASSTPEGGALGYEQYF. The CDR3 region has the DNA TGTGCCAGCAGCACCCCGGAGGGAGGGGCCCTGGGATACGAGCAGTACTTC. The gene calls are TRBV5-4 and TRBJ2-7, with 7 positions matching TRBD2. V was pared by 4 bases and J by 4 bases, with 17 bases of the junction left unmatched. The germline gives CDR1 SGHNT, CDR2 YYREEE (reference sequence). The CDR3 has 17 residues.

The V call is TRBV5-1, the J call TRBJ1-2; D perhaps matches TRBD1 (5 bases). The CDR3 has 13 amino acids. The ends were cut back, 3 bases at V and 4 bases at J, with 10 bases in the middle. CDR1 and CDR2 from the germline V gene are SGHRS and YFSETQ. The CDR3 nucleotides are TGCGCCAGCAGCTCCCAGGGAAGCTATGGCTACACCTTC. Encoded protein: CASSSQGSYGYTF.

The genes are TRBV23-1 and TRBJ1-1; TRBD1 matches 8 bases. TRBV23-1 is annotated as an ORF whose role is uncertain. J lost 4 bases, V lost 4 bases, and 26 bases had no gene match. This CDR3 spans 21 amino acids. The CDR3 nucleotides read TGCGCCAGCAGTCTCCTCAAAAGGCAGCTGGACAGGGAGTTGAGGAGCACTGAAGCTTTCTTT. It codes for CASSLLKRQLDRELRSTEAFF.

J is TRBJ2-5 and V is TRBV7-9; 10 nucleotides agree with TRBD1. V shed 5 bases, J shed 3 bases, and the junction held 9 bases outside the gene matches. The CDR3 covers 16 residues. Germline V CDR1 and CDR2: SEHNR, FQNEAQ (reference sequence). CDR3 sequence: CASSPDDRGPEETQYF. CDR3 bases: TGTGCCAGCAGCCCAGATGACAGGGGGCCAGAAGAGACCCAGTACTTC.

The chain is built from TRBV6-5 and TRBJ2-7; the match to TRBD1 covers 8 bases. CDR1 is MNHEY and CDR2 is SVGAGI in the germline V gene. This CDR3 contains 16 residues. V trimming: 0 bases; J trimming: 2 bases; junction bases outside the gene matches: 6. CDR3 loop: CASSYSFRTGPYEQYF. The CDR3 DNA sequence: TGTGCCAGCAGTTACTCATTCCGGACAGGGCCCTACGAGCAGTACTTC.

The CDR3 loop reads CSAREGQRQFF. CDR3 sequence (DNA): TGCAGTGCTAGAGAGGGACAGAGGCAGTTCTTC. The chain recombines TRBV20-1 with TRBJ2-1; 7 bases agree with TRBD1. Germline V lookup: CDR1 DFQATT, CDR2 SNEGSKA (reference sequence). There are 11 residues in the CDR3. Germline trimming cut 0 bases from V and 12 bases from J; bases unmatched to any gene: 2.

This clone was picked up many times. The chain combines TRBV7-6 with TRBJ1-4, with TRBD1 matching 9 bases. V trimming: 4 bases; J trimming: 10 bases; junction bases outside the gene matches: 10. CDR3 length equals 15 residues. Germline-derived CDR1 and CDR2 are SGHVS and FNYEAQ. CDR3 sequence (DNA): TGTGCCAGCAGCTCCTCACAGGGGGCCCTACGAAAACTGTTTTTT. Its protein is CASSSSQGALRKLFF.

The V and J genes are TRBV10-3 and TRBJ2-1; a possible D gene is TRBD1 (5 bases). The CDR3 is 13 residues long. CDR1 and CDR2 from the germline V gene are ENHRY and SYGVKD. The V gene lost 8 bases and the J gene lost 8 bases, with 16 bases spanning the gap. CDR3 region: CAIGKQVIDEQFF. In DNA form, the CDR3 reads TGTGCCATCGGAAAACAGGTAATAGATGAGCAGTTCTTC.

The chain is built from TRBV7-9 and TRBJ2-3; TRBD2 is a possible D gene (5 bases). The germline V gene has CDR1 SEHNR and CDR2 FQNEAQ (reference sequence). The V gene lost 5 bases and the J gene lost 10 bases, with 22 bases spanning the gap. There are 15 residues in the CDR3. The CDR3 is CASSQSGPTPQSQYF. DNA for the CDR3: TGTGCCAGCAGCCAAAGCGGCCCGACTCCTCAATCGCAGTATTTT. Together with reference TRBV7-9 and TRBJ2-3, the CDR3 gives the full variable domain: DTGVSQNPRHKITKRGQNVTFRCDPISEHNRLYWYRQTLGQGPEFLTYFQNEAQLEKSRLLSDRFSAERPKGSFSTLEIQRTEQGDSAMYLCASSQSGPTPQSQYFGPGTRLTVL.

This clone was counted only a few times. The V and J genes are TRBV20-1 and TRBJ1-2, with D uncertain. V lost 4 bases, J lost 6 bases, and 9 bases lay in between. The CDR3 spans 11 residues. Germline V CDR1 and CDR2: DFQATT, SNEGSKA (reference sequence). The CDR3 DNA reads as TGCAGTGCTACCAAAGAACATGGCTACACCTTC. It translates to CSATKEHGYTF.

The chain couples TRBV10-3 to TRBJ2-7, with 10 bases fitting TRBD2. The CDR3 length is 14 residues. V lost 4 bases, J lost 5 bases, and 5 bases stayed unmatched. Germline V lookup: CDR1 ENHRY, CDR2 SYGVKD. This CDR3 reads CAISVGLAGDEQYF. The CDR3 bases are TGTGCCATCAGTGTTGGGCTAGCGGGAGACGAGCAGTACTTC.

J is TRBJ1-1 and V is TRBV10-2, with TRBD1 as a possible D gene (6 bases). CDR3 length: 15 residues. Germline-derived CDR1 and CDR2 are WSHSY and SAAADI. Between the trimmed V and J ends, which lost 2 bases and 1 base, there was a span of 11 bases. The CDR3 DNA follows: TGCGCCAGCAGTGAGCCCTGGACAGCGAACACTGAAGCTTTCTTT. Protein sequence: CASSEPWTANTEAFF.

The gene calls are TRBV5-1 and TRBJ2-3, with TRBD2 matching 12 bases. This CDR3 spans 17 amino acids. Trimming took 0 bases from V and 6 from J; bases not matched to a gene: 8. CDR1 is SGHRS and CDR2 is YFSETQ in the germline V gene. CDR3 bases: TGCGCCAGCAGCTTGGGGGTGACTAGCGGGAGCCCGGATACGCAGTATTTT. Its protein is CASSLGVTSGSPDTQYF.

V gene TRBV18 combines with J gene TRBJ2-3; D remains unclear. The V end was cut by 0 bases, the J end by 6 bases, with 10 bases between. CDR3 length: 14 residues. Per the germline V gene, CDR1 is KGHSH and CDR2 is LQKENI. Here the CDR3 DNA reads TGTGCCAGCTCACCACCTGGCTCCATGGATACGCAGTATTTT. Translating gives CASSPPGSMDTQYF.

The CDR3 here is CAITFDRENYGYTF. The CDR3 bases are TGTGCCATCACTTTCGACAGGGAAAACTATGGCTACACCTTC. The gene calls are TRBV10-3 and TRBJ1-2, with 7 bases that match TRBD1. CDR1 ENHRY and CDR2 SYGVKD come from the germline V gene. V lost 7 bases to trimming and J lost 2 bases; unmatched junction nucleotides: 7. The CDR3 is 14 amino acids.

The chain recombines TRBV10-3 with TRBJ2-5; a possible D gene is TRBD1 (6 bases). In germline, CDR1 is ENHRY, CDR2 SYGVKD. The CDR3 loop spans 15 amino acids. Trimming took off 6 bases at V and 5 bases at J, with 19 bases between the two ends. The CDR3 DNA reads TGTGCCATCAGCTCCGGGACAACCGGTACGGAGACCCAGTACTTC. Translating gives CAISSGTTGTETQYF.

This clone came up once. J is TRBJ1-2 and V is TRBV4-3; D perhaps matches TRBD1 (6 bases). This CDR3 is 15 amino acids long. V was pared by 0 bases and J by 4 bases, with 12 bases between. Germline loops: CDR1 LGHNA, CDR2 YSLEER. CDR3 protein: CASSQDWGQGYGYTF. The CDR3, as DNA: TGCGCCAGCAGCCAAGATTGGGGGCAGGGCTATGGCTACACCTTC.

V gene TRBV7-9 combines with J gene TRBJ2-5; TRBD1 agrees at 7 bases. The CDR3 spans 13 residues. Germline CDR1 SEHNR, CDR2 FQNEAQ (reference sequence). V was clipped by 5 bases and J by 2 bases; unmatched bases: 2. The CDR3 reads CASSGTVQETQYF. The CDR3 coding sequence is TGTGCCAGCAGCGGGACAGTTCAAGAGACCCAGTACTTC.

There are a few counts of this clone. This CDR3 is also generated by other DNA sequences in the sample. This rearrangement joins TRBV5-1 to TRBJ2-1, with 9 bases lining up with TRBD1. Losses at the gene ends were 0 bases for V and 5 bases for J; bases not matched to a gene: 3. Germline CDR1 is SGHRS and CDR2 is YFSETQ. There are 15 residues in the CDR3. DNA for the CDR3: TGCGCCAGCAGCTTGGGGACAGGGGAACACAATGAGCAGTTCTTC. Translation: CASSLGTGEHNEQFF.